One T cell receptor beta chain is described in this entry. What it binds is unknown. These data come from a study of T cell repertoires in cytomegalovirus infection. Study-level background: Recently identified HLA-C-restricted CMV epitopes were among the peptides used. Overall study results and limits: Public TCR beta family frequency separated CMV-and-HLA carriers, including in an independent cohort.

Trimming took 5 bases from V and 0 from J; bases not matched to a gene: 13. There are 19 residues in the CDR3. Germline CDR1 and CDR2: SGHVS and FNYEAQ. TCRdb re-called the reads through MiXCR, storing one row per CDR3 protein. The sample holds around 430,000 distinct CDR3 sequences, more than 40% seen once. This clonotype was sampled from a human donor in good health (CMV status not recorded). Some clones in this sample may be carry-over from other donors' samples. V and J are TRBV7-6 and TRBJ2-5; 12 bases are shared with TRBD2. Source: cultured PBMCs, taken from culture after CMV antigen stimulation. In DNA, the CDR3 is TGTGCCAGCAGCACCCGCGCTAGCGGGAGGGCCCTGTACCAAGAGACCCAGTACTTC. Translating gives CASSTRASGRALYQETQYF.